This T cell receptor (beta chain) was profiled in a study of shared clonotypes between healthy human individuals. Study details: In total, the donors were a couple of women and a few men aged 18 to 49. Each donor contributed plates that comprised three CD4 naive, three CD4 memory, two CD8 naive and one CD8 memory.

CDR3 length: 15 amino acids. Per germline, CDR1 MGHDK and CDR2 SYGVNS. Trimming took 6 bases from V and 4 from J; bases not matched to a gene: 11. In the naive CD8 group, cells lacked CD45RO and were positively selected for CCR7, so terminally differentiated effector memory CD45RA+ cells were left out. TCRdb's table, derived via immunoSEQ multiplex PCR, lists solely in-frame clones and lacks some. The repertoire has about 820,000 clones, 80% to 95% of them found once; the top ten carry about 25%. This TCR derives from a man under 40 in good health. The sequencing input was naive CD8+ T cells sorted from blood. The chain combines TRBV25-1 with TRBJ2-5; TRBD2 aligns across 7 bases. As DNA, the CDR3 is TGTGCCAGCAGGGGGAGGGGCCCAGAAGGAGAGACCCAGTACTTC. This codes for CASRGRGPEGETQYF.